These 23 T cell receptor beta chains originate from one sample sequenced in a study of blood T cell repertoires in COVID-19. Assay used: immunoSEQ multiplex PCR; TCRdb lists only in-frame clones, some missing. This table holds 130,000 or so clones, 65% to 90% found once. Material: peripheral blood. The receptors were gathered from a human donor in a cohort sampled during active COVID-19.

The rearrangement uses TRBV10-3 and TRBJ2-7, with D maybe TRBD1 (7 bases). CDR1 and CDR2 from the germline V gene are ENHRY and SYGVKD. This CDR3 region has 13 residues. Deletions cut 4 bases from V and 6 bases from J, with 13 bases between. The CDR3 loop is CAISGAGGSEQYF. CDR3 nucleotide sequence: TGTGCCATCAGTGGGGCAGGGGGGAGCGAGCAGTACTTC.

This clone was seen only a few times. The chain links TRBV19 to TRBJ2-5, with 8 nucleotides matching TRBD1. V trimming: 5 bases; J trimming: 4 bases; junction bases outside the gene matches: 9. Germline loops: CDR1 LNHDA, CDR2 SQIVND (reference sequence). The CDR3 covers 15 residues. Here the CDR3 DNA reads TGTGCCAGTAGTCCAACGATGGACAGGGCAGAGACCCAGTACTTC. Translated: CASSPTMDRAETQYF.

This clone was found once. The chain combines TRBV19 with TRBJ1-2; a weak D match, TRBD1 (5 bases). V gave up 3 bases and J gave up 5 bases, with 16 bases separating them. From germline, CDR1 is LNHDA and CDR2 SQIVND (reference sequence). CDR3 length: 15 residues. The CDR3 DNA sequence: TGTGCCAGTAGTATCCTCCTCGGGGAGGGGTATGGCTACACCTTC. Translating gives CASSILLGEGYGYTF.

This chain uses TRBV6-5 with TRBJ2-7; 8 bases line up with TRBD1. Trimming took 6 bases from V and 2 from J; bases not matched to a gene: 6. Germline loops: CDR1 MNHEY, CDR2 SVGAGI. CDR3 length: 14 residues. CDR3 sequence reads: CASRLQGGPYEQYF. The CDR3 DNA reads as TGTGCCAGCAGGCTACAGGGGGGTCCCTACGAGCAGTACTTC.

This sequence joins TRBV5-1 and TRBJ2-2; D is possibly TRBD1 (6 bases). The CDR3 extends over 16 amino acids. Germline V gene data show CDR1 as SGHRS and CDR2 as YFSETQ. V was pared by 3 bases and J by 6 bases, with 18 bases between. The chain's CDR3 is CASSYGTYGGPGELFF. Here the CDR3 DNA reads TGCGCCAGCAGCTACGGGACATACGGAGGTCCCGGGGAGCTGTTTTTT.

The chain employs TRBV6-1 and TRBJ2-3; D call uncertain. This CDR3 spans 11 amino acids. With 5 bases removed from V and 6 bases from J, the gap between germline ends came to 6 bases. The V gene's germline CDR1 is MNHNS and CDR2 SASEGT. This CDR3 is CASSSLDTQYF. Here the CDR3 DNA reads TGTGCCAGCAGTTCATTGGATACGCAGTATTTT.

The chain is built from TRBV11-2 and TRBJ1-3, with D tentatively TRBD1 (5 bases). The CDR3 is 14 amino acids. The ends were cut back, 3 bases at V and 4 bases at J, with 10 bases in the middle. The germline V gene has CDR1 SGHAT and CDR2 FQNNGV. CDR3 bases: TGTGCCAGCAGCTTGATGGGGCGAGGAAACACCATATATTTT. It yields the protein CASSLMGRGNTIYF.

The rearrangement uses TRBV4-1 and TRBJ1-2, with D unclear. Germline assignment: CDR1 MGHRA and CDR2 YSYEKL. This CDR3 comprises 11 residues. Trimming took 10 bases from V and 4 from J, leaving 10 bases between them. CDR3 sequence reads: CATRGPYGYTF. CDR3 in DNA: TGCGCCACCCGAGGGCCCTATGGCTACACCTTC.

The V call is TRBV9, the J call TRBJ2-5; TRBD2 matches at 11 bases. V gave up 2 bases and J gave up 2 bases; unmatched junction bases: 2. Germline V gene lookup returns CDR1 SGDLS and CDR2 YYNGEE. The CDR3 is made up of 15 amino acids. CDR3 nucleotide sequence: TGTGCCAGCAGCGTTACTAGCGGGGGTCAAGAGACCCAGTACTTC. Its protein is CASSVTSGGQETQYF.

The chain links TRBV5-4 to TRBJ2-7, with 7 nucleotides matching TRBD1. Germline assignment: CDR1 SGHNT and CDR2 YYREEE (reference sequence). Trimming cost V 1 base and J 7 bases; bases outside gene matches: 8. The CDR3 is 14 amino acids. Here the CDR3 reads CASSLSTGVREQYF. The CDR3 DNA reads as TGTGCCAGCAGCTTGTCAACAGGGGTGAGGGAGCAGTACTTC. Variable domain in full (rest from reference TRBV5-4 and TRBJ2-7): ETGVTQSPTHLIKTRGQQVTLRCSSQSGHNTVSWYQQALGQGPQFIFQYYREEENGRGNFPPRFSGLQFPNYSSELNVNALELDDSALYLCASSLSTGVREQYFGPGTRLTVT.

This clone was picked up a small number of times. The rearrangement joins TRBV12-3 or TRBV12-4 to TRBJ1-1; D is ambiguous. V lost 3 bases and J lost 3, with 5 bases in between. CDR3 size: 12 residues. The CDR3 is CASSLRDTEAFF. The CDR3 nucleotides are TGTGCCAGCAGTTTGAGGGACACTGAAGCTTTCTTT.

This clone was recorded a few times. The chain is built from TRBV27 and TRBJ2-7, with 10 bases fitting TRBD1. Trimming took 7 bases from V and 8 from J; bases not matched to a gene: 11. The CDR3 is 14 amino acids. Germline values: CDR1 MNHEY, CDR2 SMNVEV (reference sequence). CDR3 residues: CASTMRGTGDKQYF. The CDR3 DNA follows: TGTGCCAGCACCATGAGAGGGACAGGGGACAAGCAGTACTTC.

The chain uses TRBV5-1 and TRBJ2-2, with 8 bases matching TRBD2. J was trimmed by 0 bases and V by 0 bases; bases with no gene match: 4. Germline assignment: CDR1 SGHRS and CDR2 YFSETQ. The CDR3 contains 17 residues. The CDR3 coding sequence is TGCGCCAGCAGCTTGGCCCAACTAGCGGCGAACACCGGGGAGCTGTTTTTT. Protein sequence: CASSLAQLAANTGELFF.

The rearrangement joins TRBV11-2 to TRBJ2-3; 7 nucleotides align to TRBD2. V gave up 1 base and J gave up 1 base; unmatched junction bases: 2. Per germline, CDR1 SGHAT and CDR2 FQNNGV. CDR3 length: 15 residues. In DNA form, the CDR3 reads TGTGCCAGCAGCTTAGCGGGGGGACGCACAGATACGCAGTATTTT. Translated, it gives CASSLAGGRTDTQYF.

The gene calls are TRBV15 and TRBJ2-1; 8 nucleotides line up with TRBD2. Germline V gene sequence: CDR1 LNHNV, CDR2 YYDKDF (reference sequence). With 3 bases clipped from V and 2 bases from J, the junction kept 9 bases outside the gene matches. The CDR3 spans 17 residues. The CDR3 sequence: CATSRPRSGGAYNEQFF. CDR3 bases: TGTGCCACCAGCAGGCCGAGGAGCGGGGGAGCCTACAATGAGCAGTTCTTC.

V usage is TRBV6-2 or TRBV6-3 and J usage is TRBJ2-6, with D possibly matching TRBD1 (6 bases). Germline V CDR1 and CDR2: MNHEY, SVGEGT. The V and J ends lost 1 base and 3 bases respectively, with 10 bases between them. CDR3 size: 16 residues. As DNA, the CDR3 is TGTGCCAGCAGTTACTTGGGGGCGAGTGGGGCCAACGTCCTGACTTTC. It yields the protein CASSYLGASGANVLTF.

This clone was counted once. J is TRBJ1-1 and V is TRBV18, with D tentatively TRBD1 (6 bases). V lost 3 bases and J 1 base, leaving 18 bases between the germline ends. Germline CDR1 KGHSH, CDR2 LQKENI. The CDR3 is 17 amino acids. The chain's CDR3 is CASSPTVRGGQNTEAFF. For the CDR3, the DNA is TGTGCCAGCTCACCGACCGTTAGGGGGGGCCAGAACACTGAAGCTTTCTTT.

The chain couples TRBV7-2 to TRBJ2-5; no clear D. Between the trimmed V and J ends, which lost 6 bases and 2 bases, there was a span of 16 bases. Germline V CDR1 and CDR2: SGHTA, FQGNSA. This CDR3 has 15 residues. CDR3 bases: TGTGCCAGCAGATTGGGTTATGCGGAACAAGAGACCCAGTACTTC. Its translation: CASRLGYAEQETQYF. The full variable domain, its missing parts supplied by reference TRBV7-2 and TRBJ2-5, is GAGVSQSPSNKVTEKGKDVELRCDPISGHTALYWYRQSLGQGLEFLIYFQGNSAPDKSGLPSDRFSAERTGGSVSTLTIQRTQQEDSAVYLCASRLGYAEQETQYFGPGTRLLVL.

The genes are TRBV5-1 and TRBJ2-1; 8 bases agree with TRBD1. The germline V gene encodes CDR1 SGHRS and CDR2 YFSETQ. The CDR3 extends over 13 amino acids. V was clipped by 7 bases and J by 6 bases; unmatched bases: 6. The CDR3 loop reads CASRATGGNEQFF. The CDR3, as DNA: TGCGCCAGCCGAGCTACAGGGGGCAATGAGCAGTTCTTC.

V usage is TRBV28 and J usage is TRBJ1-4; 9 bases line up with TRBD1. The CDR3 sequence is 17 residues long. The junction had 11 bases not matched to a gene; V was cut back by 4 bases and J by 5 bases. Germline values: CDR1 MDHEN, CDR2 SYDVKM. The DNA for the CDR3 is TGTGCCAGCAGTTCCCCCCCCGCCGGGACAGGGAATGAAAAACTGTTTTTT. Its translation: CASSSPPAGTGNEKLFF.

The chain links TRBV6-5 to TRBJ1-2, with D unresolved. With 6 bases removed from V and 7 bases from J, the gap between germline ends came to 15 bases. This CDR3 has 13 residues. The germline CDR1 and CDR2 sequences are MNHEY and SVGAGI. This chain's CDR3 is CASRLSSGVGYTF. CDR3 nucleotides: TGTGCCAGCAGACTCTCAAGCGGGGTTGGCTACACCTTC.

This clone was counted ten times or more. V usage is TRBV19 and J usage is TRBJ2-7, with a possible D match to TRBD2 (5 bases). CDR1 is LNHDA and CDR2 is SQIVND in the germline V gene (reference sequence). The CDR3 sequence is 13 residues long. Between the trimmed V and J ends, which lost 6 bases and 2 bases, there was a span of 11 bases. The CDR3 region is CASSAGEAYEQYF. In DNA form, the CDR3 reads TGTGCCAGTAGCGCCGGGGAAGCCTACGAGCAGTACTTC.

The chain recombines TRBV15 with TRBJ2-1; 9 nucleotides agree with TRBD2. This CDR3 comprises 16 residues. V lost 4 bases and J lost 4; bases outside the gene matches: 8. Germline CDR1 reads LNHNV; CDR2 reads YYDKDF (reference sequence). CDR3 in amino acids: CATSKGGGAGYNEQFF. The CDR3 nucleotides are TGTGCCACCAGCAAGGGCGGGGGGGCAGGATACAATGAGCAGTTCTTC.